This T cell receptor (beta chain) was sequenced in a study of blood T cell repertoires in COVID-19. This CDR3 comprises 16 residues. Per the germline V gene, CDR1 is SGHRS and CDR2 is YFSETQ. The germline V and J ends were trimmed by 4 bases and 4 bases, with 18 bases remaining between them. Sequencing used immunoSEQ multiplex PCR; TCRdb keeps in-frame clones, though not all of them. Of under 95,000 clones listed, around 87% are singletons. This sequence joins TRBV5-1 and TRBJ1-5; D is possibly TRBD1 (5 bases). The sample consisted of peripheral blood. The receptor comes from a human donor with acute or convalescent COVID-19. The donor label of this sample is uncertain. The CDR3 DNA reads TGCGCCAGCAGCGCCTTTCCCAGGGTAGGGAATCAGCCCCAGCATTTT. Amino acids: CASSAFPRVGNQPQHF. Combining the CDR3 with reference TRBV5-1 and TRBJ1-5 gives the whole variable domain KAGVTQTPRYLIKTRGQQVTLSCSPISGHRSVSWYQQTPGQGLQFLFEYFSETQRNKGNFPGRFSGRQFSNSRSEMNVSTLELGDSALYLCASSAFPRVGNQPQHFGDGTRLSIL.